The 16 T cell receptor beta chains below all came from one sample that was sequenced in a study of cytomegalovirus exposure and HLA in healthy donors. Only in-frame clones appear in the TCRdb table, and some are missing; sequencing was by immunoSEQ multiplex PCR. The sample holds around 150,000 clones; 70% to 90% are singletons and the top ten take over 2%. What was sequenced was PBMCs. The origin of the receptors is a man aged 30 to 39 in good health and CMV-seropositive.

The J gene is TRBJ2-1, the V gene TRBV10-3, with D possibly TRBD1 on 6 matching bases. The V end was cut by 2 bases, the J end by 0 bases, with 14 bases between. The germline V gene has CDR1 ENHRY and CDR2 SYGVKD. This CDR3 contains 17 residues. The CDR3, as DNA: TGTGCCATCAGTGAGGGGCCAGGGGAGAGCTCCTACAATGAGCAGTTCTTC. Its protein is CAISEGPGESSYNEQFF.

CDR3 DNA sequence: TGCGCCAGCAGTCGTAGCGGGGGGCCGAATGAGCAGTTCTTC. It encodes CASSRSGGPNEQFF. The V call is TRBV10-1, the J call TRBJ2-1; 10 nucleotides agree with TRBD2. The V segment lost 5 bases and the J segment 7 bases; nucleotides outside the gene matches: 5. Germline V lookup: CDR1 WNHNN, CDR2 SYGVQD (reference sequence). The CDR3 extends over 14 amino acids.

This clone has only a few counts. This sequence joins TRBV2 and TRBJ2-1; possible D gene TRBD1, 6 bases. V lost 11 bases to trimming and J lost 8 bases, with 13 bases between them. CDR3 size: 11 residues. Germline V gene sequence: CDR1 SNHLY, CDR2 FYNNEI. The CDR3 region is CAVWAGDEQFF. The CDR3 region has the DNA TGTGCCGTATGGGCAGGGGATGAGCAGTTCTTC.

This clone was detected only a few times. The chain joins TRBV6-1 to TRBJ1-2; D unresolved. Trimming removed 7 bases at V and 2 bases at J, with 14 bases between. CDR3 length: 14 amino acids. From germline, CDR1 is MNHNS and CDR2 SASEGT. DNA for the CDR3: TGTGCCAGCATCTCCACTCAACTAAACTATGGCTACACCTTC. Its protein is CASISTQLNYGYTF.

CDR3 DNA sequence: TGTGCCAGCAGCTCGGGACAGGGAAAGTTCTACGAGCAGTACTTC. Protein product: CASSSGQGKFYEQYF. V gene TRBV14 combines with J gene TRBJ2-7, with 9 bases that match TRBD1. CDR3 length: 15 residues. Trimming at V came to 5 bases and at J to 3 bases, leaving 8 bases not matched to a gene. The V gene's germline CDR1 is SGHDN and CDR2 FVKESK.

The genes are TRBV9 and TRBJ2-3, with 7 bases aligning to TRBD2. The CDR3 contains 15 residues. In germline, CDR1 is SGDLS, CDR2 YYNGEE. After removal of 0 bases from V and 1 base from J, the junction contained 2 bases not matched to a gene. The CDR3 bases are TGTGCCAGCAGCGTAGGCGCGGGGGGCACAGATACGCAGTATTTT. This gives the protein CASSVGAGGTDTQYF.

The chain links TRBV2 to TRBJ1-6, with D possibly matching TRBD1 (5 bases). Germline-derived CDR1 and CDR2 are SNHLY and FYNNEI. The CDR3 has 15 residues. The V end lost 0 bases, the J end lost 8 bases, and 11 bases lay between the germline ends. This CDR3 is CASSEAGYRYSPLHF. The CDR3 nucleotides read TGTGCCAGCAGTGAAGCAGGGTACAGGTATTCACCCCTCCACTTT. Using reference TRBV2 and TRBJ1-6 for the parts outside the CDR3, the full variable domain is EPEVTQTPSHQVTQMGQEVILRCVPISNHLYFYWYRQILGQKVEFLVSFYNNEISEKSEIFDDQFSVERPDGSNFTLKIRSTKLEDSAMYFCASSEAGYRYSPLHFGNGTRLTVT.

The chain employs TRBV25-1 and TRBJ2-5; TRBD2 matches 12 bases. The length of the CDR3 is 15 residues. Germline V gene lookup returns CDR1 MGHDK and CDR2 SYGVNS. V shed 4 bases and J 5 bases; nucleotides not matched to a gene: 5. The CDR3 DNA sequence: TGTGCCAGCAGTGTAGGACTAGCGGGGACCGAGACCCAGTACTTC. This gives the protein CASSVGLAGTETQYF.

This chain connects TRBV7-9 to TRBJ1-2; 9 bases are a match to TRBD1. CDR1 and CDR2 from the germline V gene are SEHNR and FQNEAQ (reference sequence). This CDR3 is 13 amino acids long. Losses at the gene ends were 5 bases for V and 5 bases for J; bases not matched to a gene: 3. Here the CDR3 reads CASSTDRGYGYTF. CDR3 in DNA: TGTGCCAGCAGCACGGACAGGGGTTATGGCTACACCTTC.

This clone has more than one count but fewer than ten. The chain uses TRBV19 and TRBJ2-3; 7 nucleotides line up with TRBD2. Germline lookup yields CDR1 LNHDA and CDR2 SQIVND (reference sequence). The CDR3 sequence is 15 residues long. V trimming: 6 bases; J trimming: 2 bases; junction bases outside the gene matches: 8. The CDR3 loop reads CASRSPSGLTDTQYF. As DNA, the CDR3 is TGTGCCAGTAGATCCCCTAGCGGCCTCACAGATACGCAGTATTTT.

In its sample, this clone was seen once. The gene calls are TRBV29-1 and TRBJ2-5; D is possibly TRBD2 (5 bases). Trimming took off 7 bases at V and 6 bases at J, with 9 bases between the two ends. The CDR3 is 10 amino acids. Germline CDR1 SQVTM, CDR2 ANQGSEA. The CDR3 sequence: CSGGEKTQYF. The CDR3 nucleotides are TGCAGCGGGGGAGAGAAGACCCAGTACTTC. The whole variable domain, remainder taken from reference TRBV29-1 and TRBJ2-5, is SAVISQKPSRDICQRGTSLTIQCQVDSQVTMMFWYRQQPGQSLTLIATANQGSEATYESGFVIDKFPISRPNLTFSTLTVSNMSPEDSSIYLCSGGEKTQYFGPGTRLLVL.

The chain employs TRBV6-4 and TRBJ2-1; tentatively, D is TRBD2 (5 bases). CDR3 length: 15 amino acids. From germline, CDR1 is MRHNA and CDR2 SNTAGT. Between the trimmed V and J ends, which lost 0 bases and 9 bases, there was a span of 15 bases. CDR3 region: CASSDSSPEGGEQFF. The CDR3 DNA reads TGTGCCAGCAGTGACTCGAGTCCCGAGGGCGGTGAGCAGTTCTTC.

The rearrangement links TRBV27 to TRBJ2-5, with TRBD2 matching 8 bases. Germline-derived CDR1 and CDR2 are MNHEY and SMNVEV (reference sequence). The CDR3 sequence is 15 residues long. Trimming took 5 bases from V and 4 from J; bases not matched to a gene: 9. The CDR3 loop is CASSPIRTSGETQYF. The CDR3 DNA reads as TGTGCCAGCAGTCCTATCCGAACTAGCGGAGAGACCCAGTACTTC.

The chain links TRBV6-5 to TRBJ2-7, with D possibly matching TRBD1 (6 bases). The CDR3 sequence is 12 residues long. Germline lookup yields CDR1 MNHEY and CDR2 SVGAGI. V was trimmed by 6 bases and J by 3 bases, leaving 9 bases between them. DNA of the CDR3: TGTGCCAGCAGGGGACATTTCTACGAGCAGTACTTC. It specifies CASRGHFYEQYF.

This clone was picked up a small number of times. J is TRBJ2-7 and V is TRBV5-1, with 8 bases that match TRBD1. The germline V gene encodes CDR1 SGHRS and CDR2 YFSETQ. CDR3 length: 14 amino acids. Trimming removed 7 bases from V and 7 bases from J; junction bases left unmatched: 13. Here the CDR3 reads CASGWRQGLGEQYF. The DNA for the CDR3 is TGCGCCAGCGGGTGGCGACAGGGGTTGGGTGAGCAGTACTTC. The entire variable domain, with the rest obtained from reference TRBV5-1 and TRBJ2-7, is as follows: KAGVTQTPRYLIKTRGQQVTLSCSPISGHRSVSWYQQTPGQGLQFLFEYFSETQRNKGNFPGRFSGRQFSNSRSEMNVSTLELGDSALYLCASGWRQGLGEQYFGPGTRLTVT.

This chain connects TRBV14 to TRBJ1-6, with 8 bases identical to TRBD1. This CDR3 is built from 18 residues. Germline assignment: CDR1 SGHDN and CDR2 FVKESK. The junction had 14 bases not matched to a gene; V was cut back by 1 base and J by 9 bases. This CDR3 reads CASSQVGQVLNRGSPLHF. DNA of the CDR3: TGTGCCAGCAGCCAAGTGGGACAGGTACTGAACCGTGGTTCACCCCTCCACTTT.